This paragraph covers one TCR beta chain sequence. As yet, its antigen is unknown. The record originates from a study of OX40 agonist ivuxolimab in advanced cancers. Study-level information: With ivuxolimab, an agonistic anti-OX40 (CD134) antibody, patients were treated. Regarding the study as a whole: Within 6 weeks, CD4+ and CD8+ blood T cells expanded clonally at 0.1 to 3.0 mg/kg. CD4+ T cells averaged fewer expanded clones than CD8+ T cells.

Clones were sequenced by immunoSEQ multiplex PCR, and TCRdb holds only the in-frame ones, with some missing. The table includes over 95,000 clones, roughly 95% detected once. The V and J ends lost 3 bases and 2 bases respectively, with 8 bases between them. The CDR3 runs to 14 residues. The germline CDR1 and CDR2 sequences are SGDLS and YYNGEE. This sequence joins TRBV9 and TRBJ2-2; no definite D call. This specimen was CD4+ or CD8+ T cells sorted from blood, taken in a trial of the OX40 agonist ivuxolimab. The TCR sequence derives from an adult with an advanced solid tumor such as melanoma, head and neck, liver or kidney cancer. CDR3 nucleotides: TGTGCCAGCAGCGGTGACTCCAACACCGGGGAGCTGTTTTTT. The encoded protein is CASSGDSNTGELFF.